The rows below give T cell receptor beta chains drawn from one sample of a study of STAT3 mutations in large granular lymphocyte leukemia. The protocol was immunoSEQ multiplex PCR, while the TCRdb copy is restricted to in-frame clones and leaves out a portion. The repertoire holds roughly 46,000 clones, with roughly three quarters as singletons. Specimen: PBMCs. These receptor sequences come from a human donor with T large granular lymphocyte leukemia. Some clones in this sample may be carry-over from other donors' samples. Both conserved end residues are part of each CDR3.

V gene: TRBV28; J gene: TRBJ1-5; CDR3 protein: CASSVTGTGFNQPQHF
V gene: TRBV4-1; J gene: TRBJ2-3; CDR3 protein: CASSQDLAGRTDTQYF
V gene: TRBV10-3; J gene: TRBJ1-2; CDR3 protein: CAISEGPTGARDGYTF
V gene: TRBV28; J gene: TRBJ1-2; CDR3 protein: CASSSQGAHYGYTF
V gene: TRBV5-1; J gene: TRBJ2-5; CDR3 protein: CASSALLGQGQETQYF
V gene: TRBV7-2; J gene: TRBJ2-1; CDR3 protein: CASSFLSPLAGGLSEQFF
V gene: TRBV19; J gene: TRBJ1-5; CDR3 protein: CASATWNQPQHF
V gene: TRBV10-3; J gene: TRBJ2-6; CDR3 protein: CAISGAEMANVLTF
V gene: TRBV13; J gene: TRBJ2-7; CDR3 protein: CASSYRTRRYEQYF
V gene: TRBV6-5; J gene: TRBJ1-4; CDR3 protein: CASSYSTQGKLFF
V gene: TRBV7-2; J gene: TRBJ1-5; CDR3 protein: CASSPGDGNNQPQHF
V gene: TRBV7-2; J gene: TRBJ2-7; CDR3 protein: CASSLGPGLNSYEQYF
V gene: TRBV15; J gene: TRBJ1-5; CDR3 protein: CATSRDSIGGSNQPQHF
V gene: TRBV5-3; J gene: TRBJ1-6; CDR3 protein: CARSRDINSPLHF
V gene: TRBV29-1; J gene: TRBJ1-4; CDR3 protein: CSARDRATNEKLFF
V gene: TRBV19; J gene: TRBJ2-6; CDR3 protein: CASRGSSGANVLTF
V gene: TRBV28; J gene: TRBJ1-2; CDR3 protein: CASSQFGYGYTF
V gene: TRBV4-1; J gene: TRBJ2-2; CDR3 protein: CASSQPRDRNTGELFF
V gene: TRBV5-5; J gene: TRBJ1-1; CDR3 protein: CASSPWTGLSTEAFF
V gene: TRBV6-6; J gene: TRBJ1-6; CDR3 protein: CASSYLQGPGALHF
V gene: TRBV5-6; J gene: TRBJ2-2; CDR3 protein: CASRVKGQGASGELFF
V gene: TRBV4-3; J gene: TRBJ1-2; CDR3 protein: CASSQDWGTNYGYTF
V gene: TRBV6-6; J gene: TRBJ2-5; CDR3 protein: CASSSPGKLQETQYF
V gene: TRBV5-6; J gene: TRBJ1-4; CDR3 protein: CASSWGGLLGEKLFF